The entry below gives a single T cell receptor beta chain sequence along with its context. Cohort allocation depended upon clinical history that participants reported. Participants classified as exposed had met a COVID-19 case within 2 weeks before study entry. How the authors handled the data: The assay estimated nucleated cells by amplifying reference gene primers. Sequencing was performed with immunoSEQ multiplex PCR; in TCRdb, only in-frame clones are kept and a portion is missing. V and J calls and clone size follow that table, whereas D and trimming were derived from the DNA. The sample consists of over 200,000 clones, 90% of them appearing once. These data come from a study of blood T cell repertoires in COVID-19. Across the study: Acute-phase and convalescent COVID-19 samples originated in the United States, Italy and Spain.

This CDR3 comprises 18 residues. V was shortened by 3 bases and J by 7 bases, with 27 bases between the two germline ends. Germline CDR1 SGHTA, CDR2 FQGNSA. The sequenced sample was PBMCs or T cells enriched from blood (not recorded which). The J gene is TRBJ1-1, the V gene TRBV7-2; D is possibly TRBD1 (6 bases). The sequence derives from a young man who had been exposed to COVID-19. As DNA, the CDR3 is TGTGCCAGCAGCTTCAGGGGTAGTAAGTCAGGCCTTAGCCGTGAAGCTTTCTTT. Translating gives CASSFRGSKSGLSREAFF.